This T cell receptor beta chain was sequenced during a study of OX40 agonist ivuxolimab in advanced cancers. Overall study context: The patients' treatment was ivuxolimab, an agonistic anti-OX40 (CD134) antibody. Whole-study results and caveats: The average count of expanded clones was higher among CD8+ T cells than among CD4+. At doses 0.1 to 3.0 mg/kg, CD4+ and CD8+ clones expanded.

Notes on this clone: No antigen is known for it.

Repertoires were generated with immunoSEQ multiplex PCR, while TCRdb's copy carries only in-frame clones and drops some. Among approximately 73,000 clones listed, roughly 87% were seen once. Trimming stripped 4 bases from V and 4 bases from J, with 13 bases between. From germline, CDR1 is MGHRA and CDR2 YSYEKL. This CDR3 contains 14 residues. The chain has TRBV4-1 and TRBJ1-1; D is uncertain. The sample was CD4+ or CD8+ T cells sorted from blood, taken in a trial of the OX40 agonist ivuxolimab. The sequence was obtained from an adult with an advanced solid tumor such as melanoma, head and neck, liver or kidney cancer. The CDR3 coding sequence is TGCGCCAGCAGCCGGTCCTCCGTTACCACTGAAGCTTTCTTT. Its translation is CASSRSSVTTEAFF.